This passage covers 21 T cell receptor beta chains from one sample sequenced in a study of Ad26.COV2.S vaccination and SARS-CoV-2 variants. The data were produced by immunoSEQ multiplex PCR, yet TCRdb's version contains in-frame clones alone and is incomplete. The sample records about 350,000 clones, approximately 84% being singletons. Indicated treatment: about 20 received Ad26.COV2.S at low or high dose, single or two shots; 5 received placebo; per-sample allocation not given. Repertoires come from day 63 after the first vaccine or placebo injection. The sequences come from peripheral blood, collected in a trial of Ad26.COV2.S vaccine versus placebo. The receptors were gathered from a person aged 18-60 years who received the Ad26.COV2.S COVID-19 vaccine or a placebo.

The genes are TRBV7-2 and TRBJ2-6, with D maybe TRBD2 (6 bases). Germline V CDR1 and CDR2: SGHTA, FQGNSA. Trimming removed 5 bases from V and 0 bases from J, with 17 bases in between. This CDR3 is 18 amino acids long. The chain's CDR3 is CASSQEGRRFSGANVLTF. In DNA, the CDR3 is TGTGCCAGCAGCCAGGAGGGACGGAGGTTCTCTGGGGCCAACGTCCTGACTTTC.

The sample holds one count of this clone. The rearrangement uses TRBV9 and TRBJ2-7; either TRBD1 or TRBD2 may fit D (5 bases each). From germline, CDR1 is SGDLS and CDR2 YYNGEE. CDR3 size: 15 residues. Trimming cost V 0 bases and J 5 bases, with 15 bases left between them. The CDR3 DNA follows: TGTGCCAGCAGCGTAGGTGGGGGTCTACAAAACGAGCAGTACTTC. Its translation is CASSVGGGLQNEQYF.

This clone was counted a few times. J is TRBJ1-5 and V is TRBV6-2 or TRBV6-3, with 8 bases fitting TRBD1. The CDR3 is 17 amino acids. Germline CDR1 reads MNHEY; CDR2 reads SVGEGT. J gave up 0 bases and V 4 bases, and 8 bases lay outside the gene matches. The CDR3 DNA reads TGTGCCAGCAGTTCTCGGACAGGGAGTTATAGCAATCAGCCCCAGCATTTT. Translation gives CASSSRTGSYSNQPQHF.

This clone was seen a handful of times. This chain connects TRBV7-2 to TRBJ1-2; 11 nucleotides agree with TRBD1. The V gene's germline CDR1 is SGHTA and CDR2 FQGNSA. The ends lost 4 bases at V and 2 bases at J; junction bases unmatched: 0. This CDR3 is 14 amino acids long. In nucleotides, the CDR3 is TGTGCCAGCAGCTGGACAGGGGGCAACTATGGCTACACCTTC. Amino acid sequence: CASSWTGGNYGYTF.

The chain has TRBV27 and TRBJ2-4; D unclear. Trimming shortened V by 1 base and J by 5 bases, and 12 bases separated the two germline ends. Germline V gene lookup returns CDR1 MNHEY and CDR2 SMNVEV (reference sequence). The length of the CDR3 is 15 residues. The CDR3 loop is CASSLLAGSQNIQYF. The DNA of the CDR3 is TGTGCCAGCAGTTTATTAGCTGGGTCCCAAAACATTCAGTACTTC.

In this sample, this clone turned up many times. The J gene is TRBJ1-6, the V gene TRBV5-5, with 12 bases that match TRBD1. This CDR3 has 17 amino acids. V gave up 3 bases and J gave up 4 bases; unmatched junction bases: 5. Germline CDR1 is SGHKS and CDR2 is YYEKEE (reference sequence). The CDR3 sequence is CASSWDRGRNYNSPLHF. CDR3 coding DNA: TGTGCCAGCAGCTGGGACAGGGGGCGAAATTATAATTCACCCCTCCACTTT. The full variable domain, completed using reference TRBV5-5 and TRBJ1-6, is DAGVTQSPTHLIKTRGQQVTLRCSPISGHKSVSWYQQVLGQGPQFIFQYYEKEERGRGNFPDRFSARQFPNYSSELNVNALLLGDSALYLCASSWDRGRNYNSPLHFGNGTRLTVT.

The rearrangement uses TRBV5-1 and TRBJ1-1; no firm D call. The CDR3 consists of 15 residues. The germline gives CDR1 SGHRS, CDR2 YFSETQ. The V and J ends lost 0 bases and 3 bases respectively, with 12 bases between them. For the CDR3, the DNA is TGCGCCAGCAGCTTGGGAGGGTGGGGATACACTGAAGCTTTCTTT. Amino acids: CASSLGGWGYTEAFF.

This clone has ten or more counts. This chain connects TRBV4-1 to TRBJ2-2, with D possibly TRBD2 on 7 matching bases. The CDR3 totals 16 residues. Germline loops: CDR1 MGHRA, CDR2 YSYEKL. The V end lost 1 base, the J end lost 3 bases, and 12 bases lay between the germline ends. The CDR3 reads CASSQVRGADTGELFF. CDR3 DNA: TGCGCCAGCAGCCAAGTCCGGGGGGCGGACACCGGGGAGCTGTTTTTT.

J is TRBJ2-3 and V is TRBV15; D unclear. The V gene's germline CDR1 is LNHNV and CDR2 YYDKDF (reference sequence). The V gene lost 4 bases and the J gene lost 1 base, with 12 bases spanning the gap. CDR3 length: 15 residues. Written as DNA, the CDR3 is TGTGCCACCAGCACCTGGGTGGCCGGCACAGATACGCAGTATTTT. Translated, it gives CATSTWVAGTDTQYF.

The chain employs TRBV19 and TRBJ2-7, with TRBD2 as a possible D gene (6 bases). CDR3 length: 13 residues. The V gene's germline CDR1 is LNHDA and CDR2 SQIVND (reference sequence). With 3 bases removed from V and 4 bases from J, the gap between germline ends came to 10 bases. The CDR3 sequence: CASSMGLDYEQYF. The CDR3 DNA follows: TGTGCCAGTAGTATGGGACTGGATTACGAGCAGTACTTC.

This chain links TRBV2 with TRBJ2-6; 9 bases agree with TRBD1. V dropped 5 bases and J dropped 0; count of bases not matched to a gene: 8. From germline, CDR1 is SNHLY and CDR2 FYNNEI. The CDR3 is 18 residues long. CDR3 bases: TGTGCCAGCAGTTTTGACAGGGGGGAAAGCTCTGGGGCCAACGTCCTGACTTTC. Translating it yields CASSFDRGESSGANVLTF.

The chain has TRBV12-5 and TRBJ2-1; unclear D gene. The CDR3 consists of 16 residues. The V and J ends lost 2 bases and 4 bases respectively, with 15 bases between them. CDR1 and CDR2 (germline): LGHNT, FRNRAP. The CDR3 is CASGLSIALVYNEQFF. Written as DNA, the CDR3 is TGTGCTAGTGGTTTGTCTATCGCCTTAGTATACAATGAGCAGTTCTTC. Full variable domain (missing parts from reference TRBV12-5 and TRBJ2-1): DARVTQTPRHKVTEMGQEVTMRCQPILGHNTVFWYRQTMMQGLELLAYFRNRAPLDDSGMPKDRFSAEMPDATLATLKIQPSEPRDSAVYFCASGLSIALVYNEQFFGPGTRLTVL.

The chain carries TRBV28 and TRBJ2-2; TRBD2 matches 8 bases. CDR1 and CDR2 from the germline V gene are MDHEN and SYDVKM. After removal of 3 bases from V and 5 bases from J, the junction contained 2 bases not matched to a gene. The CDR3 totals 14 residues. Here the CDR3 reads CASSFPSGTGELFF. CDR3 DNA sequence: TGTGCCAGCAGTTTTCCTAGCGGGACCGGGGAGCTGTTTTTT.

V gene TRBV7-2 combines with J gene TRBJ2-5, with 9 bases that match TRBD2. Germline V gene sequence: CDR1 SGHTA, CDR2 FQGNSA. The CDR3 totals 14 residues. V shed 5 bases and J 5 bases; nucleotides not matched to a gene: 6. The CDR3 loop is CASSAGTSRETQYF. The CDR3, as DNA: TGTGCCAGCAGCGCCGGGACTAGCCGGGAGACCCAGTACTTC.

The CDR3 loop is CATGGARGNTEAFF. The CDR3 DNA reads as TGTGCCACCGGCGGAGCTCGGGGGAACACTGAAGCTTTCTTT. The V gene is TRBV10-3, the J gene TRBJ1-1; D call uncertain. CDR1 ENHRY and CDR2 SYGVKD come from the germline V gene. The V and J ends lost 10 bases and 1 base respectively, with 16 bases between them. The CDR3 length is 14 residues.

The chain combines TRBV15 with TRBJ2-4; D tentatively reads TRBD1 or TRBD2 (6 bases each). CDR3 length: 16 amino acids. Trimming took off 3 bases at V and 0 bases at J, with 12 bases between the two ends. Germline CDR1 and CDR2: LNHNV and YYDKDF (reference sequence). The CDR3 is CATSREGGLAKNIQYF. For the CDR3, the DNA is TGTGCCACCAGCAGGGAGGGGGGACTAGCCAAAAACATTCAGTACTTC.

The rearrangement links TRBV12-3 or TRBV12-4 to TRBJ1-2; D is ambiguous. Trimming removed 2 bases at V and 12 bases at J, with 13 bases between. This CDR3 region has 12 residues. DNA of the CDR3: TGTGCCAGCAGTTTATGGGCTTCTATCCACACCTTC. Amino acid sequence: CASSLWASIHTF.

The chain links TRBV5-1 to TRBJ1-1; the D is unclear. V lost 3 bases, J lost 1 base, and 7 bases lay in between. Germline V gene data show CDR1 as SGHRS and CDR2 as YFSETQ. The CDR3 has 13 residues. CDR3 region: CASSYRGNTEAFF. The CDR3 nucleotides read TGCGCCAGCAGCTATCGGGGGAACACTGAAGCTTTCTTT.

The chain carries TRBV7-2 and TRBJ2-3; 11 positions match TRBD2. CDR3 length: 16 residues. V lost 5 bases, J lost 2 bases, and 6 bases stayed unmatched. Germline V gene sequence: CDR1 SGHTA, CDR2 FQGNSA. The CDR3 nucleotides read TGTGCCAGCAGCCGGGGGGGACTAGCGGTCACAGATACGCAGTATTTT. Its translation is CASSRGGLAVTDTQYF.

The rearrangement uses TRBV28 and TRBJ1-2; D not certain. This CDR3 is built from 11 residues. Trimming left V 6 bases short and J 1 base short, with 3 bases between. Germline lookup yields CDR1 MDHEN and CDR2 SYDVKM. CDR3 loop: CASRYNYGYTF. DNA for the CDR3: TGTGCCAGCAGATATAACTATGGCTACACCTTC.

The V gene is TRBV11-2, the J gene TRBJ2-7; maybe TRBD1 (5 bases). Germline V gene lookup returns CDR1 SGHAT and CDR2 FQNNGV. The CDR3 is made up of 15 amino acids. Trimming left V 5 bases short and J 6 bases short, with 20 bases between. CDR3 DNA: TGTGCCAGCAGCGCGTCCAGGGTACCCCTCGGCGAGCAGTACTTC. This codes for CASSASRVPLGEQYF.